The 19 T cell receptor beta chains presented below share a single source sample, sequenced in a study of shared clonotypes between healthy human individuals. The table came from immunoSEQ multiplex PCR; TCRdb's copy has only in-frame clones and leaves some out. In the table there are some 2 million clones, 95% of which are singletons. Specimen: naive CD4+ T cells sorted from blood. Regarding subset: CD45RA+ positively selected. The receptors shown here come from a young man in good health.

The CDR3 reads CASSQSRGAYGYTF. In DNA form, the CDR3 reads TGTGCCAGCAGCCAATCCAGGGGAGCCTATGGCTACACCTTC. The V and J genes are TRBV14 and TRBJ1-2; a weak D match, TRBD1 (6 bases). The V gene lost 2 bases and the J gene lost 4 bases, with 11 bases spanning the gap. The V gene's germline CDR1 is SGHDN and CDR2 FVKESK. This CDR3 contains 14 residues.

The table lists this clone with a few counts. The chain has TRBV5-6 and TRBJ2-1; 7 positions match TRBD2. CDR3 size: 14 residues. The germline gives CDR1 SGHDT, CDR2 YYEEEE. Germline trimming cut 2 bases from V and 9 bases from J; bases unmatched to any gene: 8. CDR3 residues: CASSLGRGKGEQFF. CDR3 bases: TGTGCCAGCAGCTTAGGGCGGGGGAAAGGTGAGCAGTTCTTC. The full variable domain, rest sourced from reference TRBV5-6 and TRBJ2-1, is DAGVTQSPTHLIKTRGQQVTLRCSPKSGHDTVSWYQQALGQGPQFIFQYYEEEERQRGNFPDRFSGHQFPNYSSELNVNALLLGDSALYLCASSLGRGKGEQFFGPGTRLTVL.

V is TRBV11-2 and J is TRBJ2-7; 10 positions match TRBD1. Germline values: CDR1 SGHAT, CDR2 FQNNGV. The length of the CDR3 is 17 residues. The V and J ends lost 2 bases and 2 bases, in that order; junction bases with no gene match: 9. The CDR3 DNA reads TGTGCCAGCAGCTTAAATTGGGCGGGACAGGGGACCTACGAGCAGTACTTC. As protein: CASSLNWAGQGTYEQYF.

This chain connects TRBV4-1 to TRBJ1-1, with a possible D match to TRBD1 (5 bases). Germline V gene sequence: CDR1 MGHRA, CDR2 YSYEKL. The germline V and J ends were trimmed by 0 bases and 10 bases, with 18 bases remaining between them. The CDR3 is 15 amino acids. Here the CDR3 DNA reads TGCGCCAGCAGCCAAGATCGGCAGGGACCCCAGGGAGCTTTCTTT. Protein: CASSQDRQGPQGAFF.

In the case of this clone: A much larger clone differs by one base, so this may be a read error. The chain recombines TRBV27 with TRBJ1-5; no clear D gene. Per germline, CDR1 MNHEY and CDR2 SMNVEV (reference sequence). The CDR3 is 16 residues long. The CDR3 region is CASSLHGGPSNRPQHF. The CDR3 DNA reads TGTGCCAGCAGTTTACATGGAGGGCCGAGCAATCGGCCCCAGCATTTT.

This clone was seen a handful of times. The chain recombines TRBV18 with TRBJ2-7; 8 bases line up with TRBD2. The germline gives CDR1 KGHSH, CDR2 LQKENI. The CDR3 length is 14 residues. Germline trimming cut 4 bases from V and 3 bases from J; bases unmatched to any gene: 5. The CDR3: CASSRAGTSYEQYF. The CDR3 DNA follows: TGTGCCAGCTCACGGGCCGGGACTAGCTACGAGCAGTACTTC.

The chain links TRBV6-1 to TRBJ2-1; TRBD1 agrees at 7 bases. Germline assignment: CDR1 MNHNS and CDR2 SASEGT. J lost 4 bases, V lost 0 bases, and 3 bases had no gene match. This CDR3 is 15 amino acids long. CDR3 protein: CASSEAGQSYNEQFF. CDR3 sequence (DNA): TGTGCCAGCAGTGAAGCGGGACAGTCGTACAATGAGCAGTTCTTC.

The J gene is TRBJ2-1, the V gene TRBV11-1; TRBD1 is a possible D gene (5 bases). Trimming removed 5 bases from V and 7 bases from J, with 9 bases in between. CDR1 and CDR2 (germline): SGHAT, FQDESV (reference sequence). This CDR3 is built from 12 residues. The CDR3 sequence: CASSPRVNEQFF. The CDR3 coding sequence is TGTGCCAGCAGCCCCAGGGTGAATGAGCAGTTCTTC.

This chain uses TRBV11-2 with TRBJ2-7; D not certain. The CDR3 has 13 residues. In germline, CDR1 is SGHAT, CDR2 FQNNGV. V was clipped by 0 bases and J by 2 bases, with 5 bases between them. The CDR3 protein is CASSLDTPYEQYF. Written as DNA, the CDR3 is TGTGCCAGCAGCTTAGATACACCCTACGAGCAGTACTTC.

This chain connects TRBV10-3 to TRBJ2-5, with 8 bases identical to TRBD2. Germline lookup yields CDR1 ENHRY and CDR2 SYGVKD. Trimming cost V 3 bases and J 4 bases; bases outside gene matches: 7. This CDR3 has 15 amino acids. CDR3 in DNA: TGTGCCATCAGTGATTCTGAGCGGGAGAGAGAGACCCAGTACTTC. This encodes CAISDSERERETQYF.

In nucleotides, the CDR3 is TGTGCCAGCAGCTCCCAGATCACAGATACGCAGTATTTT. This codes for CASSSQITDTQYF. The genes are TRBV7-2 and TRBJ2-3; D remains unclear. This CDR3 is built from 13 residues. Germline CDR1 reads SGHTA; CDR2 reads FQGNSA. With 4 bases removed from V and 2 bases from J, the gap between germline ends came to 7 bases.

The genes are TRBV5-4 and TRBJ2-2; TRBD1 aligns across 7 bases. CDR1 and CDR2 from the germline V gene are SGHNT and YYREEE (reference sequence). CDR3 size: 18 residues. Losses at the gene ends were 0 bases for V and 1 base for J; bases not matched to a gene: 9. The CDR3 protein is CASSLAFSGTVNTGELFF. CDR3 nucleotide sequence: TGTGCCAGCAGCTTGGCCTTTTCCGGGACAGTGAACACCGGGGAGCTGTTTTTT.

This chain joins TRBV2 and TRBJ1-1, with D hard to call. The CDR3 length is 12 residues. V gave up 6 bases and J gave up 7 bases, with 12 bases separating them. Germline CDR1 reads SNHLY; CDR2 reads FYNNEI. CDR3 sequence reads: CASRSLTGEAFF. In DNA form, the CDR3 reads TGTGCCAGCAGATCCCTAACTGGTGAAGCTTTCTTT.

The chain couples TRBV2 to TRBJ1-5; D is undetermined. V was trimmed by 7 bases and J by 6 bases, leaving 16 bases between them. The length of the CDR3 is 14 residues. Germline-derived CDR1 and CDR2 are SNHLY and FYNNEI. The CDR3 here is CASTSQGKVQPQHF. The CDR3, as DNA: TGTGCCAGCACCTCTCAAGGGAAGGTTCAGCCCCAGCATTTT.

Turning to this clone: In the same sample, other DNA sequences code for this CDR3. The chain uses TRBV11-2 and TRBJ1-1; D gene uncertain. The V gene lost 3 bases and the J gene lost 0 bases, with 2 bases spanning the gap. Germline CDR1 reads SGHAT; CDR2 reads FQNNGV. CDR3 length: 12 residues. The CDR3 region has the DNA TGTGCCAGCAGCTTCTTGAACACTGAAGCTTTCTTT. It encodes CASSFLNTEAFF.

This clone was seen a single time. The chain is built from TRBV4-1 and TRBJ2-7; D gene unclear. Germline V gene data show CDR1 as MGHRA and CDR2 as YSYEKL. The V end lost 1 base, the J end lost 2 bases, and 9 bases lay between the germline ends. CDR3 length equals 14 residues. CDR3 protein: CASSQVGQTYEQYF. CDR3 sequence (DNA): TGCGCCAGCAGCCAAGTTGGGCAGACCTACGAGCAGTACTTC.

The V and J genes are TRBV19 and TRBJ2-7; 7 bases agree with TRBD1. The CDR3 spans 15 residues. Trimming took 5 bases from V and 0 from J; bases not matched to a gene: 7. The V gene's germline CDR1 is LNHDA and CDR2 SQIVND (reference sequence). The CDR3 loop reads CASSLTGMGSYEQYF. As DNA, the CDR3 is TGTGCCAGTAGTCTGACAGGGATGGGCTCCTACGAGCAGTACTTC.

The chain couples TRBV18 to TRBJ1-2; D gene unclear. Germline-derived CDR1 and CDR2 are KGHSH and LQKENI. This CDR3 is built from 17 residues. Trimming removed 2 bases at V and 6 bases at J, with 22 bases between. CDR3 region: CASSPSEARRLPNGYTF. The CDR3 nucleotides are TGTGCCAGCTCACCATCGGAAGCCCGACGGCTTCCCAATGGCTACACCTTC.

The chain joins TRBV5-1 to TRBJ1-3; weak D call: TRBD1 (6 bases). Trimming took off 7 bases at V and 0 bases at J, with 14 bases between the two ends. The CDR3 length is 15 residues. The V gene's germline CDR1 is SGHRS and CDR2 YFSETQ. CDR3 loop: CASALGQLSGNTIYF. The CDR3 nucleotides read TGCGCCAGCGCATTAGGACAGCTCTCTGGAAACACCATATATTTT.